Sequencing of this TCR beta chain was carried out in a study of blood T cells in healthy people across ages. In regard to this clonotype: Its antigen is undetermined.

The CDR3 is 16 amino acids. Germline V CDR1 and CDR2: SGHTA, FQGNSA. V was trimmed by 2 bases and J by 0 bases, leaving 12 bases between them. Study-wide results and caveats: The study lacked donor CMV status, which possibly confounded expanded clonotype changes.

Through a sample-barcoded 5' primer and a J-beta primer mix, a second PCR was run for roughly 6 to 11 cycles. TCRdb re-analysed the 5' RACE reads in MiXCR, keeping a single row per CDR3 protein. The sample lists 800,000 or so distinct CDR3 sequences, about 47% occurring once. The TCR was taken from a man at least 80 years old in good health. The specimen was blood. V usage is TRBV7-2 and J usage is TRBJ2-3; no firm D call. The CDR3 here is CASSLMGAASTDTQYF. The CDR3 DNA sequence: TGTGCCAGCAGCTTAATGGGCGCGGCTAGCACAGATACGCAGTATTTT. The whole variable domain, remainder taken from reference TRBV7-2 and TRBJ2-3, is GAGVSQSPSNKVTEKGKDVELRCDPISGHTALYWYRQSLGQGLEFLIYFQGNSAPDKSGLPSDRFSAERTGGSVSTLTIQRTQQEDSAVYLCASSLMGAASTDTQYFGPGTRLTVL.